What follows are 18 T cell receptor beta chains derived from one specimen sequenced in a study of cytotoxic CD8 clonotypes in ibrutinib-treated CLL. The assay was immunoSEQ multiplex PCR, and TCRdb's table has in-frame clones only and misses some. Found here are about 68,000 clones, around 65% of them singletons; the top ten hold 5.7%. Here the sequenced sample was PBMCs, taken after 12 months of ibrutinib treatment. The receptors here all came from a human donor with chronic lymphocytic leukemia.

The V call is TRBV13, the J call TRBJ2-7, with 14 bases fitting TRBD2. The CDR3 is 16 residues long. V lost 3 bases to trimming and J lost 2 bases; unmatched junction nucleotides: 3. Germline CDR1 and CDR2: PRHDT and FYEKMQ (reference sequence). CDR3 coding DNA: TGTGCCAGCAGCTTGACTAGCGGGGGGGCCACCTACGAGCAGTACTTC. This sequence encodes CASSLTSGGATYEQYF.

The chain employs TRBV19 and TRBJ1-5; no clear D. This CDR3 spans 16 amino acids. Germline V lookup: CDR1 LNHDA, CDR2 SQIVND (reference sequence). The V end was cut by 7 bases, the J end by 2 bases, with 18 bases between. In DNA, the CDR3 is TGTGCCAGTACTTCCAGAGAGGGCTTGGGCAATCAGCCCCAGCATTTT. Its protein product is CASTSREGLGNQPQHF.

V gene TRBV4-2 combines with J gene TRBJ2-5; tentative D call: TRBD2 (7 bases). CDR3 length: 16 amino acids. The V gene's germline CDR1 is LGHNA and CDR2 YNFKEQ. Deletions cut 0 bases from V and 5 bases from J, with 16 bases between. CDR3 nucleotide sequence: TGTGCCAGCAGCCAAGATTGGGGGGGGGCAGAGGAGACCCAGTACTTC. Encoded protein: CASSQDWGGAEETQYF.

This clone was detected a few times. The gene calls are TRBV10-3 and TRBJ2-7, with 11 bases identical to TRBD2. J lost 3 bases, V lost 8 bases, and 6 bases had no gene match. Germline V gene lookup returns CDR1 ENHRY and CDR2 SYGVKD. The CDR3 length is 14 residues. The CDR3 DNA sequence: TGTGCCATCCGGGACGGGACTAGCGGCTACGAGCAGTACTTC. Its translation: CAIRDGTSGYEQYF.

The J gene is TRBJ2-7, the V gene TRBV5-6, with a possible D match to TRBD2 (7 bases). The CDR3 is 16 amino acids. CDR1 and CDR2 (germline): SGHDT, YYEEEE. The V end was cut by 4 bases, the J end by 3 bases, with 20 bases between. The CDR3 spells CASSGGASSRLYEQYF. The CDR3 DNA follows: TGTGCCAGCAGCGGGGGGGCCTCAAGCCGCCTCTACGAGCAGTACTTC.

This chain links TRBV7-9 with TRBJ2-1, with 10 positions matching TRBD2. V dropped 3 bases and J dropped 7; count of bases not matched to a gene: 9. The length of the CDR3 is 16 residues. Germline V lookup: CDR1 SEHNR, CDR2 FQNEAQ (reference sequence). CDR3 amino acids: CASSFYTSGEGNEQFF. The CDR3 DNA reads as TGTGCCAGCAGCTTTTACACTAGCGGGGAAGGTAATGAGCAGTTCTTC.

V gene TRBV7-6 combines with J gene TRBJ1-6; tentatively, D is TRBD1 (5 bases). Germline V CDR1 and CDR2: SGHVS, FNYEAQ. The V end lost 5 bases, the J end lost 7 bases, and 21 bases lay between the germline ends. The CDR3 has 17 amino acids. CDR3 loop: CASSPGPRGPFNSPLHF. The DNA for the CDR3 is TGTGCCAGCAGCCCCGGCCCTCGGGGCCCGTTCAATTCACCCCTCCACTTT.

The chain carries TRBV10-1 and TRBJ2-7; D is perhaps TRBD2 (7 bases). The CDR3 totals 14 residues. Trimming removed 4 bases at V and 5 bases at J, with 15 bases between. The V gene's germline CDR1 is WNHNN and CDR2 SYGVQD (reference sequence). Here the CDR3 DNA reads TGCGCCAGCAGTGTTGGGGGGGCGCAGAACGAGCAGTACTTC. This translates into CASSVGGAQNEQYF.

The rearrangement joins TRBV2 to TRBJ1-1, with 7 bases aligning to TRBD1. The V gene's germline CDR1 is SNHLY and CDR2 FYNNEI. CDR3 length: 14 amino acids. J lost 4 bases, V lost 4 bases, and 6 bases had no gene match. The CDR3 nucleotides read TGTGCCAGCAGTGTTAGACAGGGTGGCACTGAAGCTTTCTTT. Amino acid sequence: CASSVRQGGTEAFF.

The gene calls are TRBV19 and TRBJ2-3, with 9 bases identical to TRBD1. This CDR3 has 18 amino acids. V shed 5 bases and J 1 base; nucleotides not matched to a gene: 13. In germline, CDR1 is LNHDA, CDR2 SQIVND (reference sequence). The CDR3 nucleotides read TGTGCCAGTAGTTTACAACCCCCGGGACAGGGTCGCACAGATACGCAGTATTTT. This sequence encodes CASSLQPPGQGRTDTQYF. Full variable domain (remainder filled in from reference TRBV19 and TRBJ2-3): DGGITQSPKYLFRKEGQNVTLSCEQNLNHDAMYWYRQDPGQGLRLIYYSQIVNDFQKGDIAEGYSVSREKKESFPLTVTSAQKNPTAFYLCASSLQPPGQGRTDTQYFGPGTRLTVL.

This rearrangement joins TRBV5-4 to TRBJ2-3, with TRBD1 identical over 11 bases. V lost 4 bases, J lost 14 bases, and 6 bases stayed unmatched. CDR1 is SGHNT and CDR2 is YYREEE in the germline V gene (reference sequence). This CDR3 spans 12 amino acids. This CDR3 is CASSLDRGPLYF. As DNA, the CDR3 is TGTGCCAGCAGCCTGGACAGGGGGCCTCTGTATTTT.

V and J are TRBV29-1 and TRBJ2-5; D not certain. Germline-derived CDR1 and CDR2 are SQVTM and ANQGSEA. This CDR3 has 12 residues. Trimming took 4 bases from V and 1 from J, leaving 7 bases between them. In nucleotides, the CDR3 is TGCAGCGTTGGTGCCTCCCAAGAGACCCAGTACTTC. It codes for CSVGASQETQYF.

This chain links TRBV28 with TRBJ2-7, with 8 bases fitting TRBD1. The CDR3 length is 14 residues. Per germline, CDR1 MDHEN and CDR2 SYDVKM. Trimming at V came to 3 bases and at J to 3 bases, leaving 4 bases not matched to a gene. CDR3: CASSFHRGNYEQYF. CDR3 sequence (DNA): TGTGCCAGCAGTTTTCACAGGGGGAACTACGAGCAGTACTTC.

The rearrangement joins TRBV11-3 to TRBJ2-3; 11 positions match TRBD2. Germline CDR1 and CDR2: SGHNT and YENEEA. V was pared by 5 bases and J by 15 bases, with 16 bases of the junction left unmatched. The CDR3 is 15 residues long. The chain's CDR3 is CASSTSLAGGPSPYF. In nucleotides, the CDR3 is TGTGCCAGCAGCACCTCTTTAGCGGGGGGGCCCAGTCCATATTTT.

The CDR3 DNA reads TGTGCCAGTAGTCGACGGTTGAACACCGGGGAGCTGTTTTTT. Translated, it gives CASSRRLNTGELFF. The chain combines TRBV19 with TRBJ2-2; no firm D call. The CDR3 covers 14 residues. CDR1 is LNHDA, CDR2 SQIVND, per germline (reference sequence). The V and J ends lost 5 bases and 1 base respectively, with 8 bases between them. Full variable domain (outside the CDR3, taken from reference TRBV19 and TRBJ2-2): DGGITQSPKYLFRKEGQNVTLSCEQNLNHDAMYWYRQDPGQGLRLIYYSQIVNDFQKGDIAEGYSVSREKKESFPLTVTSAQKNPTAFYLCASSRRLNTGELFFGEGSRLTVL.

This clone came up once. V is TRBV20-1 and J is TRBJ2-5; D is ambiguous. The CDR3 consists of 11 residues. CDR1 is DFQATT, CDR2 SNEGSKA, per germline (reference sequence). The V end was cut by 2 bases, the J end by 5 bases, with 6 bases between. The CDR3 here is CSARTLETQYF. The CDR3 DNA reads TGCAGTGCTAGAACTCTCGAGACCCAGTACTTC.

The chain is built from TRBV19 and TRBJ1-2; 7 bases align to TRBD1. The CDR3 consists of 14 residues. Germline CDR1 is LNHDA and CDR2 is SQIVND (reference sequence). Unmatched junction bases numbered 2, after V lost 2 bases and J lost 2 bases. This CDR3 reads CASSIQTGNYGYTF. In DNA, the CDR3 is TGTGCCAGTAGTATACAGACAGGGAACTATGGCTACACCTTC.

The chain recombines TRBV5-6 with TRBJ1-4; possibly TRBD1 for D (5 bases). The CDR3 length is 14 residues. CDR1 is SGHDT and CDR2 is YYEEEE in the germline V gene. Trimming took 0 bases from V and 8 from J, leaving 11 bases between them. The CDR3 sequence: CASSLDRLREKLFF. The DNA of the CDR3 is TGTGCCAGCAGCTTGGACAGGTTGAGGGAAAAACTGTTTTTT.